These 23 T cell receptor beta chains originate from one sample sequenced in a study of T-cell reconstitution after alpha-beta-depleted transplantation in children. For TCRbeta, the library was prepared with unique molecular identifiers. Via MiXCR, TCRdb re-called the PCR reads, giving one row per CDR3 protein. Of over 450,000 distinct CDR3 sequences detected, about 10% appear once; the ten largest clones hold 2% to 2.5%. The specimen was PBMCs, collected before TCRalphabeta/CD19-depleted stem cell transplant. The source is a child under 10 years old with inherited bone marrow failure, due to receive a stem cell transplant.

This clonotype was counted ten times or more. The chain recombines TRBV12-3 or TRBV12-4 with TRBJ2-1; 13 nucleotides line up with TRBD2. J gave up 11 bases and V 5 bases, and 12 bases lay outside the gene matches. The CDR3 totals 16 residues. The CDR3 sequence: CASSRRTSGSTEKQFF. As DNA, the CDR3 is TGTGCCAGCAGTCGGAGGACTAGCGGGAGTACAGAGAAGCAGTTCTTC.

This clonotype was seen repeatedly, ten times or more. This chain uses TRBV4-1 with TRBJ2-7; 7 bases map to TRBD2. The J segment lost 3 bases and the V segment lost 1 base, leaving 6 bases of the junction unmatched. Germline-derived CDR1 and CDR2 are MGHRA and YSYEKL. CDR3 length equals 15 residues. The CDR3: CASSQVGGDFYEQYF. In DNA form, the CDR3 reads TGCGCCAGCAGCCAAGTGGGGGGGGATTTCTACGAGCAGTACTTC.

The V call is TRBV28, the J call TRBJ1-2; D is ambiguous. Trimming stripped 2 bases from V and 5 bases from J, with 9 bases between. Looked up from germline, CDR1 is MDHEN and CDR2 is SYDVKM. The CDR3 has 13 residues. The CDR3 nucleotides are TGTGCCAGCAGTTTAAGGCAGCCTTATGGCTACACCTTC. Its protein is CASSLRQPYGYTF.

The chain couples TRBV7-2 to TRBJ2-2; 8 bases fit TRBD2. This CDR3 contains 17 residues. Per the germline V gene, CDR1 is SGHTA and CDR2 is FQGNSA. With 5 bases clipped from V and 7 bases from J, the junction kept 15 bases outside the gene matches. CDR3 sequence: CASSPWGSGIGSGELFF. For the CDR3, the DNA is TGTGCCAGCAGCCCATGGGGTAGCGGGATTGGTAGCGGGGAGCTGTTTTTT.

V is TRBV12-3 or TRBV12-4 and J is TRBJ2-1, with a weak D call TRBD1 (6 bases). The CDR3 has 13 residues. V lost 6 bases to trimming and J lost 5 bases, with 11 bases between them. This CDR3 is CASRRTANNEQFF. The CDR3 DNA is TGTGCCAGCAGGAGGACAGCCAACAATGAGCAGTTCTTC.

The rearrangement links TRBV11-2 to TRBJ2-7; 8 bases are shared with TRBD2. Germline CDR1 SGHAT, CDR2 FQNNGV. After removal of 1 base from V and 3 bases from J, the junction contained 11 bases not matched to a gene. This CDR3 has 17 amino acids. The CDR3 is CASSLGPYGRANYEQYF. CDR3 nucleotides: TGTGCCAGCAGCTTAGGACCCTACGGGAGGGCTAACTACGAGCAGTACTTC.

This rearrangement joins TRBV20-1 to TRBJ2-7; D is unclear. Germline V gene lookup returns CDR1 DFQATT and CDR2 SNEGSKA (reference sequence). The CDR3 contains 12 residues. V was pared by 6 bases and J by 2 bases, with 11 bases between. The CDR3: CSAGGRTYEQYF. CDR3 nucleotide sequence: TGCAGTGCGGGCGGACGAACCTACGAGCAGTACTTC.

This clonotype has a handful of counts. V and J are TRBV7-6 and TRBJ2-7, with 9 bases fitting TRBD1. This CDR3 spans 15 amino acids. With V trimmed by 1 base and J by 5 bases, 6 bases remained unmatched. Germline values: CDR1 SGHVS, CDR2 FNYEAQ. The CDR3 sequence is CASSLGGQGGNEQYF. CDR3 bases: TGTGCCAGCAGCTTAGGGGGACAGGGAGGCAACGAGCAGTACTTC.

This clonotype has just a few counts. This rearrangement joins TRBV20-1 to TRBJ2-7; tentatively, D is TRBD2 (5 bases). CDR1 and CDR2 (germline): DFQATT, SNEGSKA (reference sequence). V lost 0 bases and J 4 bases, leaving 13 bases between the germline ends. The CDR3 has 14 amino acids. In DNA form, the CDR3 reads TGCAGTGCTAGAGATGCGGGTAGCGTATACGAGCAGTACTTC. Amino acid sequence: CSARDAGSVYEQYF.

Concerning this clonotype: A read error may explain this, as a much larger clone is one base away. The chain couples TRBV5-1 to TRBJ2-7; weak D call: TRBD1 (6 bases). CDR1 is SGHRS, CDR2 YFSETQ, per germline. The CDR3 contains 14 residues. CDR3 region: CASSLEGRGYQQYF. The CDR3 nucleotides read TGCGCCAGCAGCTTGGAGGGCAGGGGCTACCAGCAGTACTTC.

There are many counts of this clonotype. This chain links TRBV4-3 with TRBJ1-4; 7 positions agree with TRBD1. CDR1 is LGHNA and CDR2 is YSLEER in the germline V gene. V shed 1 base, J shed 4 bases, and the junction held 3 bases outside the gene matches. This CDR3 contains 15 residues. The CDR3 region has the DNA TGCGCCAGCAGCCAAGTGACAGGGAGTAATGAAAAACTGTTTTTT. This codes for CASSQVTGSNEKLFF.

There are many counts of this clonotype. The CDR3 reads CASSFLLDNEQFF. The CDR3 nucleotides are TGTGCCAGCAGTTTCCTACTAGACAATGAGCAGTTCTTC. The V gene is TRBV12-3 or TRBV12-4, the J gene TRBJ2-1; D might be TRBD2 (5 bases). The CDR3 sequence is 13 residues long. Trimming took 3 bases from V and 5 from J, leaving 8 bases between them.

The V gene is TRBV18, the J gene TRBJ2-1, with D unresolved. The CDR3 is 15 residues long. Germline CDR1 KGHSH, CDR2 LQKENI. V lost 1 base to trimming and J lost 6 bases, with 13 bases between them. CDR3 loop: CASSPRSRTINEQFF. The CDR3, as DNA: TGTGCCAGCTCACCACGGTCTAGAACTATCAATGAGCAGTTCTTC.

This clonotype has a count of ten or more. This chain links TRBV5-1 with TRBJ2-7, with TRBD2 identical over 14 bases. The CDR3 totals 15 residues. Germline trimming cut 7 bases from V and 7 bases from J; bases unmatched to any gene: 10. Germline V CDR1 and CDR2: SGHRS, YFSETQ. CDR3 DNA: TGCGCCAGCTGGATCGGGACTAGCGGGAGTAGTGAGCAGTACTTC. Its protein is CASWIGTSGSSEQYF.

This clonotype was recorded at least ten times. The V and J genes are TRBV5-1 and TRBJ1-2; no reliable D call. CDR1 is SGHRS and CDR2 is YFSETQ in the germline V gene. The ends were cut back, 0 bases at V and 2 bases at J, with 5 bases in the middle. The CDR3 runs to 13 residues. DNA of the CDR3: TGCGCCAGCAGCTTGGAGGGAAACTATGGCTACACCTTC. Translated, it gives CASSLEGNYGYTF.

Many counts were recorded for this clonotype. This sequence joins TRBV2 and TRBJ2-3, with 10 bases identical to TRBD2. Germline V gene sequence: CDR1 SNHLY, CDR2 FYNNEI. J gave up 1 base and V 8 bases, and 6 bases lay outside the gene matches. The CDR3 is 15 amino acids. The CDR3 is CASSLAGTRTDTQYF. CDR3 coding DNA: TGTGCCAGCTCACTAGCGGGAACCCGCACAGATACGCAGTATTTT.

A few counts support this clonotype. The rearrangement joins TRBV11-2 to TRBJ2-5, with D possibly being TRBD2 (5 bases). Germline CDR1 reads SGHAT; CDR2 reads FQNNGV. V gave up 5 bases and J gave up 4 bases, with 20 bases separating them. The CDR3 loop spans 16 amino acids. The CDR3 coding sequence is TGTGCCAGCAGCCCGATAATGTTATCCGGGGTAGAGACCCAGTACTTC. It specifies CASSPIMLSGVETQYF.

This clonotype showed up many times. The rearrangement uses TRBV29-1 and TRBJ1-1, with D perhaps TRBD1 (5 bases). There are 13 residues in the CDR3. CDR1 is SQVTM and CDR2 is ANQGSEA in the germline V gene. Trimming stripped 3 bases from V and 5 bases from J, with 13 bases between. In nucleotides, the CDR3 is TGCAGCGTTGATCGGCAGTGGGGGACTGAAGCTTTCTTT. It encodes CSVDRQWGTEAFF. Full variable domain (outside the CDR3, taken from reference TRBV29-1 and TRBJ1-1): SAVISQKPSRDICQRGTSLTIQCQVDSQVTMMFWYRQQPGQSLTLIATANQGSEATYESGFVIDKFPISRPNLTFSTLTVSNMSPEDSSIYLCSVDRQWGTEAFFGQGTRLTVV.

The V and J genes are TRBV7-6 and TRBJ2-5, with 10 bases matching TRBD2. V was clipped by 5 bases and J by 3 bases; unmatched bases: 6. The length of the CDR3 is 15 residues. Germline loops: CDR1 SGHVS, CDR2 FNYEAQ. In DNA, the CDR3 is TGTGCCAGCAGCCAGCGGGAGGGCCGAGAAGAGACCCAGTACTTC. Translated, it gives CASSQREGREETQYF.

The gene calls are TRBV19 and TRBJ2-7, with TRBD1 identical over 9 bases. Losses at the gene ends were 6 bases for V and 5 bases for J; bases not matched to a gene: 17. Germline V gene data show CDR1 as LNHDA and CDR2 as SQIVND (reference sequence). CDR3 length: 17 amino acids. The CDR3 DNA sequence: TGTGCCAGTAGCAGCTTTCAAGGGGGACAGGGAGGCCACGAGCAGTACTTC. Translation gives CASSSFQGGQGGHEQYF. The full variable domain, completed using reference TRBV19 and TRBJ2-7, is DGGITQSPKYLFRKEGQNVTLSCEQNLNHDAMYWYRQDPGQGLRLIYYSQIVNDFQKGDIAEGYSVSREKKESFPLTVTSAQKNPTAFYLCASSSFQGGQGGHEQYFGPGTRLTVT.

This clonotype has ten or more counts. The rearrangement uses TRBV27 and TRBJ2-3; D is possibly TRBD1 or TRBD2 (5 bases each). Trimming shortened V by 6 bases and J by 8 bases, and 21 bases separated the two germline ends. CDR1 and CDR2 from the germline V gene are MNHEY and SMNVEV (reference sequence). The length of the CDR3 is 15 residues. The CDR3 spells CASRRGTNPFRTQYF. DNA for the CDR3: TGTGCCAGCAGGCGAGGGACGAACCCATTCCGTACGCAGTATTTT.

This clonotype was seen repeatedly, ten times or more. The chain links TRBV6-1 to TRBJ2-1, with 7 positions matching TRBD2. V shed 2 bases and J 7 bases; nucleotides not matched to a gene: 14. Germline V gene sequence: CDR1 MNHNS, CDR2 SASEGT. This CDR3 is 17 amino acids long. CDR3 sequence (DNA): TGTGCCAGCAGTGAACGATTGGGCGGGAGTGTGGATAATGAGCAGTTCTTC. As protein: CASSERLGGSVDNEQFF.

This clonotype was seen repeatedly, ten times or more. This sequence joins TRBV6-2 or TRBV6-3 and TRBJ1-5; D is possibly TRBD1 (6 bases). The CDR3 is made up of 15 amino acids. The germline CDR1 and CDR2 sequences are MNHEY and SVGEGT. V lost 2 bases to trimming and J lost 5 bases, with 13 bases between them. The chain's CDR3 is CASSYATGEYQPQHF. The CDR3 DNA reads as TGTGCCAGCAGTTACGCGACAGGAGAATATCAGCCCCAGCATTTT.